The 32 T cell receptor beta chains below were found in one sample sequenced in a study of T cell changes during pregnancy in multiple sclerosis. TCRdb's copy holds only in-frame clones and misses some; the assay was immunoSEQ multiplex PCR. The sample lists about 40,000 clones; 92% were seen once. This sample comprised CD8+ T cells from peripheral blood mononuclear cells, obtained in the first trimester of pregnancy. These TCRs come from a female donor with multiple sclerosis, enrolled in a pregnancy study.

The chain combines TRBV27 with TRBJ1-2, with 8 nucleotides matching TRBD1. Per germline, CDR1 MNHEY and CDR2 SMNVEV (reference sequence). V dropped 5 bases and J dropped 4; count of bases not matched to a gene: 3. The CDR3 is made up of 13 amino acids. The CDR3 loop reads CASSPGTGYGYTF. The CDR3 nucleotides are TGTGCCAGCAGTCCCGGGACAGGCTATGGCTACACCTTC.

The rearrangement joins TRBV7-6 to TRBJ1-2, with D tentatively TRBD1 (5 bases). CDR3 length: 14 amino acids. Trimming took off 8 bases at V and 4 bases at J, with 17 bases between the two ends. In germline, CDR1 is SGHVS, CDR2 FNYEAQ. The CDR3 bases are TGTGCCAGCTCCGGGGAGGGGCTCTTCTATGGCTACACCTTC. Amino acid sequence: CASSGEGLFYGYTF. Looking up the rest from reference TRBV7-6 and TRBJ1-2 gives the full variable domain: GAGVSQSPRYKVTKRGQDVALRCDPISGHVSLYWYRQALGQGPEFLTYFNYEAQQDKSGLPNDRFSAERPEGSISTLTIQRTEQRDSAMYRCASSGEGLFYGYTFGSGTRLTVV.

The rearrangement joins TRBV28 to TRBJ2-1; the D gene is possibly TRBD2 (5 bases). V dropped 1 base and J dropped 8 bases, with 9 bases sitting between them. The length of the CDR3 is 13 residues. CDR1 MDHEN and CDR2 SYDVKM come from the germline V gene. The CDR3 DNA is TGTGCCAGCAGTTTATCGGCTAGCCATGAGCAGTTCTTC. Residues: CASSLSASHEQFF.

V is TRBV14 and J is TRBJ1-1; D gene unclear. From germline, CDR1 is SGHDN and CDR2 FVKESK. The CDR3 is 14 amino acids. The V end was cut by 0 bases, the J end by 1 base, with 6 bases between. CDR3 nucleotide sequence: TGTGCCAGCAGCCAAGAACAGTCGAACACTGAAGCTTTCTTT. Its protein is CASSQEQSNTEAFF.

This clone was seen only once. The V and J genes are TRBV5-1 and TRBJ2-7; D ambiguous. CDR1 and CDR2 from the germline V gene are SGHRS and YFSETQ. Trimming shortened V by 0 bases and J by 3 bases, and 13 bases separated the two germline ends. The CDR3 has 15 residues. CDR3 DNA sequence: TGCGCCAGCAGCTTGGGAGACATAGGAAGCTACGAGCAGTACTTC. Translation gives CASSLGDIGSYEQYF.

The chain has TRBV7-9 and TRBJ2-7; 7 positions match TRBD1. This CDR3 spans 13 amino acids. Trimming cost V 8 bases and J 3 bases; bases outside gene matches: 7. CDR1 is SEHNR and CDR2 is FQNEAQ in the germline V gene (reference sequence). The CDR3 region is CASSGQWLYEQYF. As DNA, the CDR3 is TGTGCCAGCTCGGGACAGTGGCTCTACGAGCAGTACTTC.

The chain employs TRBV6-6 and TRBJ1-2; D is undetermined. CDR3 length: 12 residues. Between the trimmed V and J ends, which lost 7 bases and 4 bases, there was a span of 10 bases. Looked up from germline, CDR1 is MNHNY and CDR2 is SVGAGI (reference sequence). Here the CDR3 DNA reads TGTGCCAGCAAGCTCACCTTCTATGGCTACACCTTC. It translates to CASKLTFYGYTF.

The rearrangement joins TRBV6-1 to TRBJ1-6; the D is unclear. Trimming took 9 bases from V and 7 from J, leaving 13 bases between them. This CDR3 region has 13 residues. Germline CDR1 and CDR2: MNHNS and SASEGT. The CDR3 protein is CASYEGGNSPLHF. CDR3 DNA: TGTGCCAGTTATGAGGGAGGGAATTCACCCCTCCACTTT.

This chain links TRBV9 with TRBJ1-5; possibly TRBD1 for D (5 bases). The V gene's germline CDR1 is SGDLS and CDR2 YYNGEE. This CDR3 region has 13 residues. Trimming removed 6 bases at V and 6 bases at J, with 13 bases between. This chain's CDR3 is CASNLGEGQPQHF. For the CDR3, the DNA is TGTGCCAGCAATTTAGGGGAGGGTCAGCCCCAGCATTTT.

The rearrangement uses TRBV2 and TRBJ2-5, with D unclear. V was shortened by 1 base and J by 4 bases, with 13 bases between the two germline ends. CDR3 length: 15 amino acids. Looked up from germline, CDR1 is SNHLY and CDR2 is FYNNEI. CDR3 protein: CASSEGSVLRETQYF. CDR3 DNA: TGTGCCAGCAGTGAAGGCTCAGTCCTCCGAGAGACCCAGTACTTC.

V gene TRBV7-9 combines with J gene TRBJ2-7, with 8 bases matching TRBD1. Germline lookup yields CDR1 SEHNR and CDR2 FQNEAQ (reference sequence). The V and J ends lost 1 base and 1 base, in that order; junction bases with no gene match: 9. This CDR3 region has 17 residues. The CDR3 DNA follows: TGTGCCAGCAGCTTAGGTGTTGGACAGGGAATATCCTACGAGCAGTACTTC. Translating it yields CASSLGVGQGISYEQYF.

V is TRBV27 and J is TRBJ1-6; D is unresolved. There are 16 residues in the CDR3. V gave up 5 bases and J gave up 2 bases, with 13 bases separating them. Looked up from germline, CDR1 is MNHEY and CDR2 is SMNVEV (reference sequence). CDR3 sequence: CASSLSEGTYNSPLHF. CDR3 in DNA: TGTGCCAGCAGTCTAAGCGAGGGCACCTATAATTCACCCCTCCACTTT.

V is TRBV7-9 and J is TRBJ1-1, with TRBD1 matching over 10 bases. From germline, CDR1 is SEHNR and CDR2 FQNEAQ (reference sequence). CDR3 length: 12 amino acids. With V trimmed by 7 bases and J by 7 bases, 3 bases remained unmatched. The CDR3 DNA sequence: TGTGCCAGCATAGGGACAGGGGTTGAAGCTTTCTTT. This gives the protein CASIGTGVEAFF.

This chain connects TRBV9 to TRBJ1-2, with 11 bases identical to TRBD1. With V trimmed by 4 bases and J by 4 bases, 12 bases remained unmatched. The CDR3 length is 17 residues. Germline CDR1 is SGDLS and CDR2 is YYNGEE. CDR3 in amino acids: CASSTPVGGQGGYGYTF. The CDR3 DNA sequence: TGTGCCAGCAGCACCCCGGTTGGGGGACAGGGGGGCTATGGCTACACCTTC. Full variable domain (remainder filled in from reference TRBV9 and TRBJ1-2): DSGVTQTPKHLITATGQRVTLRCSPRSGDLSVYWYQQSLDQGLQFLIQYYNGEERAKGNILERFSAQQFPDLHSELNLSSLELGDSALYFCASSTPVGGQGGYGYTFGSGTRLTVV.

This clone was picked up one time. The CDR3 DNA sequence: TGTGCCAGCAGCAAAGGACACTTCACTGAAGCTTTCTTT. Its translation is CASSKGHFTEAFF. The V call is TRBV7-6, the J call TRBJ1-1; weak D call: TRBD1 (5 bases). Trimming removed 5 bases at V and 4 bases at J, with 11 bases between. This CDR3 contains 13 residues. Germline CDR1 is SGHVS and CDR2 is FNYEAQ.

The chain is built from TRBV6-4 and TRBJ2-3, with 7 bases identical to TRBD1. The CDR3 has 15 residues. V was clipped by 2 bases and J by 7 bases; unmatched bases: 9. CDR1 and CDR2 from the germline V gene are MRHNA and SNTAGT. The CDR3 DNA reads as TGTGCCAGCAGTGACGGACAGGAACCTTCAAATACGCAGTATTTT. As protein: CASSDGQEPSNTQYF.

The V and J genes are TRBV5-6 and TRBJ1-2; D may be TRBD1 (6 bases). This CDR3 has 13 amino acids. V shed 7 bases and J shed 8 bases, with 18 bases lying between them. Germline V gene lookup returns CDR1 SGHDT and CDR2 YYEEEE. The CDR3 coding sequence is TGTGCCAGCTCCCTGGGGGCAGGGCTCGGCTACACCTTC. Protein sequence: CASSLGAGLGYTF. Full variable domain (remainder filled in from reference TRBV5-6 and TRBJ1-2): DAGVTQSPTHLIKTRGQQVTLRCSPKSGHDTVSWYQQALGQGPQFIFQYYEEEERQRGNFPDRFSGHQFPNYSSELNVNALLLGDSALYLCASSLGAGLGYTFGSGTRLTVV.

The rearrangement joins TRBV7-2 to TRBJ2-1; D unresolved. Germline CDR1 SGHTA, CDR2 FQGNSA. The CDR3 totals 13 residues. V lost 2 bases and J lost 12, with 14 bases in between. This chain's CDR3 is CASSLPPLFGQFF. The CDR3 nucleotides are TGTGCCAGCAGCTTACCACCCCTATTTGGGCAGTTCTTC.

The chain combines TRBV19 with TRBJ1-2; 8 positions agree with TRBD1. This CDR3 has 13 residues. With 1 base clipped from V and 8 bases from J, the junction kept 3 bases outside the gene matches. Germline V CDR1 and CDR2: LNHDA, SQIVND (reference sequence). Here the CDR3 DNA reads TGTGCCAGTAGTATAGGACAGGGGAGCGGCTACACCTTC. It translates to CASSIGQGSGYTF.

The V call is TRBV5-6, the J call TRBJ1-2, with D perhaps TRBD1 (6 bases). CDR3 length: 14 residues. Germline values: CDR1 SGHDT, CDR2 YYEEEE. The germline V and J ends were trimmed by 0 bases and 8 bases, with 14 bases remaining between them. Written as DNA, the CDR3 is TGTGCCAGCAGCTTGGGGGACACCGGGATGGGCTACACCTTC. Its protein product is CASSLGDTGMGYTF.

The chain couples TRBV2 to TRBJ2-1; 14 nucleotides align to TRBD2. After removal of 11 bases from V and 9 bases from J, the junction contained 9 bases not matched to a gene. The CDR3 has 14 residues. Germline CDR1 is SNHLY and CDR2 is FYNNEI. The CDR3, as DNA: TGTGCCGTACCGACTAGCGGGGGGGCCGGTGAGCAGTTCTTC. Translation: CAVPTSGGAGEQFF.

This clone was observed once. The V gene is TRBV15, the J gene TRBJ2-7, with D perhaps matching TRBD1 (6 bases). The CDR3 is 14 residues long. Germline values: CDR1 LNHNV, CDR2 YYDKDF (reference sequence). The germline V and J ends were trimmed by 1 base and 2 bases, with 9 bases remaining between them. The CDR3 bases are TGTGCCACCAGCAGAGCCAGGGGCACCTACGAGCAGTACTTC. It specifies CATSRARGTYEQYF.

The CDR3 sequence is CASSMGTDTYEQYF. The DNA of the CDR3 is TGTGCCAGTAGTATGGGGACAGACACCTACGAGCAGTACTTC. The chain joins TRBV19 to TRBJ2-7, with 7 positions matching TRBD1. Germline V gene data show CDR1 as LNHDA and CDR2 as SQIVND (reference sequence). With 3 bases clipped from V and 2 bases from J, the junction kept 4 bases outside the gene matches. CDR3 size: 14 residues.

This chain connects TRBV9 to TRBJ2-1; TRBD1 aligns across 8 bases. The germline V gene has CDR1 SGDLS and CDR2 YYNGEE. Trimming took 6 bases from V and 8 from J; bases not matched to a gene: 10. This CDR3 is built from 14 residues. The CDR3 DNA reads as TGTGCCAGCACCGGGCACAGGGGGAAGGATGAGCAGTTCTTC. It specifies CASTGHRGKDEQFF.

The chain recombines TRBV9 with TRBJ2-1, with 9 bases identical to TRBD2. Trimming took 4 bases from V and 5 from J; bases not matched to a gene: 7. Germline CDR1 and CDR2: SGDLS and YYNGEE. This CDR3 has 15 residues. The CDR3 DNA reads TGTGCCAGCAGCCCCCCTAGCGGGAAAGACAATGAGCAGTTCTTC. Protein: CASSPPSGKDNEQFF.

The rearrangement uses TRBV6-1 and TRBJ1-3; no clear D gene. Germline V gene lookup returns CDR1 MNHNS and CDR2 SASEGT. V lost 6 bases to trimming and J lost 0 bases, with 12 bases between them. The CDR3 has 15 amino acids. The CDR3 loop is CASRETESSGNTIYF. CDR3 in DNA: TGTGCCAGCAGGGAGACGGAGAGCTCTGGAAACACCATATATTTT.

Here the CDR3 reads CASSVGIIVNEKLFF. CDR3 nucleotides: TGTGCCAGCAGCGTAGGTATTATAGTTAATGAAAAACTGTTTTTT. J is TRBJ1-4 and V is TRBV9; D remains unclear. Trimming cost V 0 bases and J 4 bases, with 10 bases left between them. The CDR3 spans 15 residues. Germline CDR1 SGDLS, CDR2 YYNGEE.

The rearrangement joins TRBV7-2 to TRBJ2-7, with 13 positions matching TRBD2. The germline gives CDR1 SGHTA, CDR2 FQGNSA. V lost 5 bases, J lost 4 bases, and 2 bases stayed unmatched. The CDR3 extends over 14 amino acids. The CDR3 loop reads CASSTSGGEYEQYF. Written as DNA, the CDR3 is TGTGCCAGCAGCACTAGCGGGGGGGAATACGAGCAGTACTTC. The full variable domain, completed using reference TRBV7-2 and TRBJ2-7, is GAGVSQSPSNKVTEKGKDVELRCDPISGHTALYWYRQSLGQGLEFLIYFQGNSAPDKSGLPSDRFSAERTGGSVSTLTIQRTQQEDSAVYLCASSTSGGEYEQYFGPGTRLTVT.

This clone was found once. For the CDR3, the DNA is TGTGCCAGCAGTTATTCGCCGAAGGGGCGGTATGGCTACACCTTC. Protein: CASSYSPKGRYGYTF. The V call is TRBV6-9, the J call TRBJ1-2; perhaps TRBD1 as D (5 bases). Germline lookup yields CDR1 MNHGY and CDR2 SVAAGI. The CDR3 covers 15 residues. The V end lost 0 bases, the J end lost 5 bases, and 13 bases lay between the germline ends.

The rearrangement joins TRBV27 to TRBJ2-2; 7 nucleotides line up with TRBD1. From germline, CDR1 is MNHEY and CDR2 SMNVEV (reference sequence). After removal of 3 bases from V and 4 bases from J, the junction contained 2 bases not matched to a gene. This CDR3 is built from 14 residues. The CDR3 spells CASSFGTVTGELFF. CDR3 bases: TGTGCCAGCAGTTTCGGGACAGTCACCGGGGAGCTGTTTTTT.

The J gene is TRBJ2-1, the V gene TRBV27, with TRBD2 as a possible D gene (6 bases). V lost 6 bases to trimming and J lost 10 bases, with 13 bases between them. Germline CDR1 reads MNHEY; CDR2 reads SMNVEV (reference sequence). The CDR3 has 12 amino acids. As DNA, the CDR3 is TGTGCCAGCAGCGGGATCCGGGGGGAGCAGTTCTTC. This sequence encodes CASSGIRGEQFF.

The chain employs TRBV6-1 and TRBJ2-7, with 10 nucleotides matching TRBD1. From germline, CDR1 is MNHNS and CDR2 SASEGT. The V and J ends lost 9 bases and 6 bases, in that order; junction bases with no gene match: 8. This CDR3 spans 13 amino acids. As DNA, the CDR3 is TGTGCCAGTCGGCCGGGACAGGGGTTCGAGCAGTACTTC. This gives the protein CASRPGQGFEQYF.